Listed here are 32 T cell receptor beta chains from one sample, sequenced in a study of a mutant IDH1 vaccine in newly diagnosed glioma. The time point is: week 47, end of study. Each vaccine dose was 300 ug of mutant IDH1 20-mer peptide, with topical imiquimod. The antigens for these receptors are not known. Data came from immunoSEQ multiplex PCR; TCRdb stores just in-frame clones and leaves some out. The sample consists of tens of thousands of clones, approximately 86% of them appearing once. The input for sequencing was PBMCs, taken from a glioma patient whose treatment included an IDH1 peptide vaccine. Every receptor here comes from a man aged 18-30 years with glioma. Some clones in this sample may be carry-over from other donors' samples.

The rearrangement uses TRBV27 and TRBJ2-7; weak D call: TRBD1 (6 bases). The V gene's germline CDR1 is MNHEY and CDR2 SMNVEV (reference sequence). This CDR3 is built from 15 residues. V lost 5 bases and J 6 bases, leaving 20 bases between the germline ends. The CDR3 here is CASSLQGSIWSEQYF. CDR3 in DNA: TGTGCCAGCAGTCTCCAGGGGAGCATCTGGTCCGAGCAGTACTTC.

This clone was counted between two and nine times. The J gene is TRBJ1-1, the V gene TRBV10-3; TRBD1 agrees at 10 bases. CDR1 is ENHRY, CDR2 SYGVKD, per germline. The CDR3 covers 16 residues. J gave up 3 bases and V 5 bases, and 9 bases lay outside the gene matches. The CDR3 loop reads CAISTRQGARDTEAFF. CDR3 in DNA: TGTGCCATCAGTACTCGACAGGGGGCTAGGGACACTGAAGCTTTCTTT.

The CDR3 region is CASSPWEVLRDYGYTF. CDR3 nucleotide sequence: TGTGCCAGCAGCCCCTGGGAAGTTCTGCGGGACTATGGCTACACCTTC. This sequence joins TRBV5-6 and TRBJ1-2, with no clear D. With 4 bases removed from V and 3 bases from J, the gap between germline ends came to 19 bases. CDR3 length: 16 residues. The V gene's germline CDR1 is SGHDT and CDR2 YYEEEE.

The chain uses TRBV27 and TRBJ1-2; 10 bases match TRBD1. Germline-derived CDR1 and CDR2 are MNHEY and SMNVEV (reference sequence). V gave up 2 bases and J gave up 4 bases; unmatched junction bases: 7. This CDR3 has 16 amino acids. The CDR3 sequence is CASSLVSGTGVYGYTF. DNA of the CDR3: TGTGCCAGCAGTTTAGTGAGCGGGACAGGGGTCTATGGCTACACCTTC.

The genes are TRBV4-1 and TRBJ2-5, with D possibly being TRBD2 (5 bases). With 0 bases removed from V and 5 bases from J, the gap between germline ends came to 19 bases. CDR1 MGHRA and CDR2 YSYEKL come from the germline V gene. CDR3 size: 17 residues. CDR3 in DNA: TGCGCCAGCAGCCAAGAGAGAGAAGAGTTAGCGTGGGAGACCCAGTACTTC. Its protein product is CASSQEREELAWETQYF.

This clone was detected a few times. The V call is TRBV27, the J call TRBJ1-5; D unresolved. There are 13 residues in the CDR3. Germline V lookup: CDR1 MNHEY, CDR2 SMNVEV (reference sequence). V shed 3 bases and J shed 5 bases, with 8 bases lying between them. CDR3: CASSFLADQPQHF. The CDR3 coding sequence is TGTGCCAGCAGTTTTTTAGCAGATCAGCCCCAGCATTTT.

The chain uses TRBV4-2 and TRBJ1-1; D remains ambiguous. CDR1 is LGHNA, CDR2 YNFKEQ, per germline. The CDR3 runs to 13 residues. Between the trimmed V and J ends, which lost 2 bases and 1 base, there was a span of 5 bases. CDR3 nucleotides: TGTGCCAGCAGCCAAACCCCGAACACTGAAGCTTTCTTT. Encoded protein: CASSQTPNTEAFF.

This clone was seen only once. The chain joins TRBV5-6 to TRBJ2-6; D is unresolved. Per germline, CDR1 SGHDT and CDR2 YYEEEE. CDR3 size: 14 residues. V was trimmed by 2 bases and J by 1 base, leaving 4 bases between them. The CDR3 sequence is CASSFPSGANVLTF. In nucleotides, the CDR3 is TGTGCCAGCAGCTTCCCATCTGGGGCCAACGTCCTGACTTTC.

This clone was observed a single time. The rearrangement joins TRBV5-1 to TRBJ2-1, with D possibly being TRBD1 (6 bases). CDR1 and CDR2 from the germline V gene are SGHRS and YFSETQ. The CDR3 consists of 13 residues. Between the trimmed V and J ends, which lost 6 bases and 3 bases, there was a span of 10 bases. The CDR3 nucleotides are TGCGCCAGCACAGGGGCAAACTACAATGAGCAGTTCTTC. Translated, it gives CASTGANYNEQFF.

This clone has just one count. V is TRBV6-5 and J is TRBJ2-1; possibly TRBD2 for D (5 bases). V was clipped by 0 bases and J by 12 bases, with 9 bases between them. The germline CDR1 and CDR2 sequences are MNHEY and SVGAGI. The CDR3 contains 12 residues. CDR3 DNA: TGTGCCAGCAGTTACTCGAAGGGAGTGCAGTTCTTC. Protein product: CASSYSKGVQFF.

The chain is built from TRBV7-9 and TRBJ2-7; D unclear. Trimming removed 7 bases at V and 0 bases at J, with 13 bases between. The CDR3 is 14 residues long. Germline CDR1 reads SEHNR; CDR2 reads FQNEAQ (reference sequence). The CDR3 bases are TGTGCCAGCAAACAGCTACCGAGCTCCTACGAGCAGTACTTC. This codes for CASKQLPSSYEQYF. The whole variable domain, filled in from reference TRBV7-9 and TRBJ2-7, reads DTGVSQNPRHKITKRGQNVTFRCDPISEHNRLYWYRQTLGQGPEFLTYFQNEAQLEKSRLLSDRFSAERPKGSFSTLEIQRTEQGDSAMYLCASKQLPSSYEQYFGPGTRLTVT.

This chain uses TRBV9 with TRBJ1-1; D remains unclear. The CDR3 loop spans 13 amino acids. The V gene lost 0 bases and the J gene lost 0 bases, with 3 bases spanning the gap. Germline V lookup: CDR1 SGDLS, CDR2 YYNGEE. The CDR3 nucleotides read TGTGCCAGCAGCGTAGAAATGAACACTGAAGCTTTCTTT. Protein: CASSVEMNTEAFF.

This chain joins TRBV19 and TRBJ1-1; TRBD1 aligns across 8 bases. With 3 bases clipped from V and 0 bases from J, the junction kept 0 bases outside the gene matches. CDR3 length: 14 residues. Germline CDR1 LNHDA, CDR2 SQIVND (reference sequence). CDR3 loop: CASSMTGVNTEAFF. Here the CDR3 DNA reads TGTGCCAGTAGTATGACAGGGGTGAACACTGAAGCTTTCTTT.

This clone was seen more than once but under ten times. The chain employs TRBV7-9 and TRBJ2-2; no definite D call. This CDR3 is built from 13 residues. CDR1 and CDR2 (germline): SEHNR, FQNEAQ (reference sequence). The germline V and J ends were trimmed by 5 bases and 6 bases, with 10 bases remaining between them. The CDR3 protein is CASSHDTSGELFF. As DNA, the CDR3 is TGTGCCAGCAGCCACGACACTTCCGGGGAGCTGTTTTTT.

This clone was seen a single time. The CDR3 loop is CASSEGTGGYNEQFF. CDR3 DNA sequence: TGTGCCAGCAGTGAGGGGACAGGGGGGTACAATGAGCAGTTCTTC. V usage is TRBV6-4 and J usage is TRBJ2-1; 11 positions agree with TRBD1. This CDR3 contains 15 residues. Germline V CDR1 and CDR2: MRHNA, SNTAGT. With 3 bases clipped from V and 4 bases from J, the junction kept 2 bases outside the gene matches.

This sequence joins TRBV30 and TRBJ1-1; no reliable D call. The germline V and J ends were trimmed by 0 bases and 1 base, with 6 bases remaining between them. This CDR3 has 13 amino acids. Looked up from germline, CDR1 is GTSNPN and CDR2 is SVGIG (reference sequence). CDR3 DNA sequence: TGTGCCTGGAGTGTACACAGGAACACTGAAGCTTTCTTT. As protein: CAWSVHRNTEAFF. The entire variable domain, with the rest obtained from reference TRBV30 and TRBJ1-1, is as follows: SQTIHQWPATLVQPVGSPLSLECTVEGTSNPNLYWYRQAAGRGLQLLFYSVGIGQISSEVPQNLSASRPQDRQFILSSKKLLLSDSGFYLCAWSVHRNTEAFFGQGTRLTVV.

The chain uses TRBV9 and TRBJ2-2; TRBD2 aligns across 10 bases. V shed 2 bases, J shed 6 bases, and the junction held 10 bases outside the gene matches. Germline V CDR1 and CDR2: SGDLS, YYNGEE. This CDR3 spans 17 amino acids. The DNA for the CDR3 is TGTGCCAGCAGCGTCCTAGCGGGAGATGTAGGGGCCGGGGAGCTGTTTTTT. It is translated as CASSVLAGDVGAGELFF.

Relative to its sample, this clone is medium-sized. The CDR3 region is CASSLGSGGNEKLFF. The CDR3 DNA reads TGTGCCAGCAGCTTAGGGTCAGGGGGTAATGAAAAACTGTTTTTT. The rearrangement joins TRBV7-9 to TRBJ1-4, with TRBD1 matching over 7 bases. The V segment lost 1 base and the J segment 4 bases; nucleotides outside the gene matches: 3. There are 15 residues in the CDR3. Germline V lookup: CDR1 SEHNR, CDR2 FQNEAQ (reference sequence).

This chain connects TRBV7-2 to TRBJ1-3; 10 bases match TRBD1. J was trimmed by 4 bases and V by 5 bases; bases with no gene match: 5. CDR1 and CDR2 from the germline V gene are SGHTA and FQGNSA. This CDR3 region has 15 residues. DNA for the CDR3: TGTGCCAGCAGCGACAGGGGGCTGGGGGGAAACACCATATATTTT. It yields the protein CASSDRGLGGNTIYF.

The V and J genes are TRBV12-5 and TRBJ1-2; D is uncertain. This CDR3 region has 11 residues. Germline V CDR1 and CDR2: LGHNT, FRNRAP. Trimming stripped 2 bases from V and 6 bases from J, with 4 bases between. The CDR3 sequence is CASGLMNGYTF. The CDR3 region has the DNA TGTGCTAGTGGTTTGATGAATGGCTACACCTTC.

The CDR3 nucleotides read TGTGCCAGCAGCCCAGGGATAGGTCAGCCCCAGCATTTT. This translates into CASSPGIGQPQHF. This chain joins TRBV7-8 and TRBJ1-5, with a weak D call TRBD1 (5 bases). V dropped 5 bases and J dropped 6 bases, with 11 bases sitting between them. The germline V gene encodes CDR1 SGHVS and CDR2 FQNEAQ. The CDR3 consists of 13 residues.

The chain employs TRBV6-5 and TRBJ1-1; D ambiguous. The CDR3 extends over 14 amino acids. V was pared by 5 bases and J by 0 bases, with 10 bases between. CDR1 is MNHEY, CDR2 SVGAGI, per germline. The CDR3 loop reads CASSNVNMNTEAFF. The CDR3 coding sequence is TGTGCCAGCAGTAACGTTAACATGAACACTGAAGCTTTCTTT.

The chain employs TRBV27 and TRBJ2-5; D may be TRBD2 (5 bases). The CDR3 loop spans 14 amino acids. Germline loops: CDR1 MNHEY, CDR2 SMNVEV (reference sequence). V was shortened by 6 bases and J by 0 bases, with 11 bases between the two germline ends. The CDR3 coding sequence is TGTGCCAGCAGGAGTCGAGGGTACCAAGAGACCCAGTACTTC. It codes for CASRSRGYQETQYF.

The V and J genes are TRBV11-2 and TRBJ1-2; D remains unclear. Trimming left V 5 bases short and J 8 bases short, with 12 bases between. There are 12 residues in the CDR3. Looked up from germline, CDR1 is SGHAT and CDR2 is FQNNGV. In DNA, the CDR3 is TGTGCCAGCAGCACGGTGGCATGGGGCTACACCTTC. It encodes CASSTVAWGYTF.

The rearrangement links TRBV7-8 to TRBJ1-1; tentatively, D is TRBD1 (5 bases). The CDR3 runs 13 residues. Deletions cut 5 bases from V and 7 bases from J, with 14 bases between. Germline CDR1 SGHVS, CDR2 FQNEAQ. The CDR3 nucleotides are TGTGCCAGCAGCCTATGGGGACCGGGTGAAGCTTTCTTT. It specifies CASSLWGPGEAFF.

This chain connects TRBV9 to TRBJ1-5, with 7 bases aligning to TRBD1. Germline assignment: CDR1 SGDLS and CDR2 YYNGEE. The CDR3 runs 15 residues. Germline trimming cut 0 bases from V and 1 base from J; bases unmatched to any gene: 1. In DNA form, the CDR3 reads TGTGCCAGCAGCGTAGAAGGGGGCAGCAATCAGCCCCAGCATTTT. It is translated as CASSVEGGSNQPQHF. Variable domain in full (rest from reference TRBV9 and TRBJ1-5): DSGVTQTPKHLITATGQRVTLRCSPRSGDLSVYWYQQSLDQGLQFLIQYYNGEERAKGNILERFSAQQFPDLHSELNLSSLELGDSALYFCASSVEGGSNQPQHFGDGTRLSIL.

This rearrangement joins TRBV5-1 to TRBJ2-2; no definite D call. V was pared by 6 bases and J by 1 base, with 7 bases between. CDR1 SGHRS and CDR2 YFSETQ come from the germline V gene. The CDR3 is 13 residues long. The CDR3 DNA sequence: TGCGCCAGCAAGGACGGGAACACCGGGGAGCTGTTTTTT. Its protein is CASKDGNTGELFF.

This chain connects TRBV7-9 to TRBJ2-7; D remains unclear. Germline CDR1 and CDR2: SEHNR and FQNEAQ (reference sequence). Trimming left V 5 bases short and J 3 bases short, with 11 bases between. The CDR3 is 13 residues long. Written as DNA, the CDR3 is TGTGCCAGCAGCCCCAAAAGGGACTACGAGCAGTACTTC. Its protein is CASSPKRDYEQYF.

The rearrangement uses TRBV6-5 and TRBJ1-1; D remains ambiguous. The V gene lost 1 base and the J gene lost 1 base, with 10 bases spanning the gap. CDR3 length: 15 residues. In germline, CDR1 is MNHEY, CDR2 SVGAGI. The CDR3 sequence is CASSYFGLKNTEAFF. The CDR3 nucleotides are TGTGCCAGCAGTTACTTCGGCCTGAAGAACACTGAAGCTTTCTTT.

The chain is built from TRBV10-3 and TRBJ1-6; D possibly corresponds to TRBD1 (5 bases). Germline V gene lookup returns CDR1 ENHRY and CDR2 SYGVKD. The germline V and J ends were trimmed by 6 bases and 0 bases, with 12 bases remaining between them. The CDR3 is 16 amino acids. The CDR3 DNA reads TGTGCCATCAGGGGGACCGATAGCTCCTATAATTCACCCCTCCACTTT. Translated, it gives CAIRGTDSSYNSPLHF.

This clone was recorded a few times. The genes are TRBV6-1 and TRBJ1-2, with D maybe TRBD1 (6 bases). The CDR3 is 13 residues long. Germline V CDR1 and CDR2: MNHNS, SASEGT. Trimming took 0 bases from V and 12 from J, leaving 14 bases between them. The CDR3: CASSEANRAINTF. DNA for the CDR3: TGTGCCAGCAGTGAAGCGAACAGGGCGATCAACACCTTC.

A few counts support this clone. V is TRBV19 and J is TRBJ1-2; D gene uncertain. Germline assignment: CDR1 LNHDA and CDR2 SQIVND (reference sequence). The V end was cut by 6 bases, the J end by 8 bases, with 10 bases between. The CDR3 spans 11 residues. This CDR3 is CASRTLRGYTF. The CDR3 DNA reads as TGTGCCAGTAGGACCCTCAGGGGCTACACCTTC.